The 10 T cell receptor beta chains given below trace back to one sample, sequenced in a study of blood T cell repertoires in COVID-19. Here immunoSEQ multiplex PCR was the method, and the copy in TCRdb shows in-frame clones only, minus some. The sample holds around 68,000 clones, 90% to 95% seen once. Sequenced input: peripheral blood. These receptors were obtained from a man between 65 and 80 years old with active COVID-19.

The CDR3 here is CASQTSGGPSYEQYV. In DNA, the CDR3 is TGTGCCAGCCAGACTAGCGGGGGGCCTTCCTACGAGCAGTACGTC. The chain carries TRBV28 and TRBJ2-7, with 13 bases aligning to TRBD2. This CDR3 is built from 15 residues. With 8 bases clipped from V and 1 base from J, the junction kept 5 bases outside the gene matches. Germline V gene data show CDR1 as MDHEN and CDR2 as SYDVKM.

The chain carries TRBV10-3 and TRBJ2-3; 7 bases map to TRBD1. Unmatched junction bases numbered 0, after V lost 0 bases and J lost 0 bases. The CDR3 runs 15 residues. CDR1 and CDR2 from the germline V gene are ENHRY and SYGVKD. The CDR3 loop is CAISESQGSTDTQYF. CDR3 DNA sequence: TGTGCCATCAGTGAGTCACAGGGGAGCACAGATACGCAGTATTTT.

This sequence joins TRBV18 and TRBJ1-1; 7 nucleotides agree with TRBD1. Germline V CDR1 and CDR2: KGHSH, LQKENI. This CDR3 is built from 15 residues. J gave up 4 bases and V 6 bases, and 11 bases lay outside the gene matches. This CDR3 is CASSYRQGVSTEAFF. For the CDR3, the DNA is TGTGCCAGCTCCTACAGGCAGGGGGTGAGCACTGAAGCTTTCTTT.

This chain joins TRBV3-1 (or the pseudogene TRBV3-2) and TRBJ2-2; TRBD1 matches at 7 bases. J was trimmed by 8 bases and V by 2 bases; bases with no gene match: 2. Germline CDR1 reads LGHDT; CDR2 reads YNNKEL (reference sequence). The CDR3 extends over 13 amino acids. DNA for the CDR3: TGTGCCAGCAGCCAAACAGGGGAAGGGGAGCTGTTTTTT. Translation gives CASSQTGEGELFF.

This chain connects TRBV19 to TRBJ1-2, with 8 bases lining up with TRBD1. The CDR3 sequence is 14 residues long. Trimming removed 6 bases from V and 3 bases from J; junction bases left unmatched: 6. CDR1 and CDR2 from the germline V gene are LNHDA and SQIVND (reference sequence). The CDR3 region has the DNA TGTGCCAGTAGCATGCGACAGGGGTACTATGGCTACACCTTC. Translated, it gives CASSMRQGYYGYTF.

The chain has TRBV5-1 and TRBJ2-7, with TRBD1 as a possible D gene (6 bases). Germline V gives CDR1 SGHRS, CDR2 YFSETQ. Trimming pared 1 base from V and 2 bases from J, leaving 10 bases between. CDR3 length: 14 amino acids. CDR3 protein: CASSLQTGPYEQYF. The DNA of the CDR3 is TGCGCCAGCAGCTTGCAGACAGGCCCCTACGAGCAGTACTTC. Complete variable domain (other parts from reference TRBV5-1 and TRBJ2-7): KAGVTQTPRYLIKTRGQQVTLSCSPISGHRSVSWYQQTPGQGLQFLFEYFSETQRNKGNFPGRFSGRQFSNSRSEMNVSTLELGDSALYLCASSLQTGPYEQYFGPGTRLTVT.

The genes are TRBV5-3 and TRBJ2-1, with 14 nucleotides matching TRBD2. TRBV5-3 is designated an ORF whose function remains uncertain. The length of the CDR3 is 15 residues. V lost 9 bases to trimming and J lost 5 bases; unmatched junction nucleotides: 7. The CDR3 spells CATRTSGGLNNEQFF. The CDR3 DNA reads as TGTGCCACCCGGACTAGCGGGGGGCTAAACAATGAGCAGTTCTTC.

About this clone itself: The same CDR3 is also encoded by other DNA sequences in this sample. The V gene is TRBV4-1, the J gene TRBJ2-5; D is unclear. Germline V gene lookup returns CDR1 MGHRA and CDR2 YSYEKL. Trimming shortened V by 3 bases and J by 2 bases, and 7 bases separated the two germline ends. The CDR3 length is 13 residues. CDR3 residues: CASSQWRQETQYF. The CDR3 DNA reads as TGCGCCAGCAGCCAGTGGCGGCAAGAGACCCAGTACTTC.

This chain connects TRBV4-1 to TRBJ1-2, with no clear D. The CDR3 is 15 amino acids. V gave up 1 base and J gave up 4 bases, with 13 bases separating them. Looked up from germline, CDR1 is MGHRA and CDR2 is YSYEKL. CDR3 loop: CASSQAESGVYGYTF. As DNA, the CDR3 is TGCGCCAGCAGCCAAGCCGAATCGGGAGTCTATGGCTACACCTTC.

This chain connects TRBV12-5 to TRBJ2-1; D is possibly TRBD2 (6 bases). The V gene's germline CDR1 is LGHNT and CDR2 FRNRAP. CDR3 length: 16 residues. Trimming shortened V by 8 bases and J by 4 bases, and 21 bases separated the two germline ends. CDR3 sequence reads: CASRRTGGALYNEQFF. CDR3 nucleotides: TGTGCTAGTCGGAGAACTGGCGGGGCATTATACAATGAGCAGTTCTTC.